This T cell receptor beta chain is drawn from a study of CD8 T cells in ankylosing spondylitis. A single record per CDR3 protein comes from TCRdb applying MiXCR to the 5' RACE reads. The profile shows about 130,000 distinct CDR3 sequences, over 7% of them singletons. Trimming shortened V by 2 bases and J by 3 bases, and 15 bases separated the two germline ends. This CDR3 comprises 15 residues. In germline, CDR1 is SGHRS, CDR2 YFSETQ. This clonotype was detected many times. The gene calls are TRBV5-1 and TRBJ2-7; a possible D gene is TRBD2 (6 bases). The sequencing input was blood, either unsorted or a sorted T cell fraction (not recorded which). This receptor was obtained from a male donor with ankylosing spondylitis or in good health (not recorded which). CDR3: CASSFDGRSNYEQYF. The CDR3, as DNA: TGCGCCAGCAGCTTTGACGGGAGAAGTAACTACGAGCAGTACTTC.